One and the same sample provided the 9 T cell receptor beta chains below, sequenced in a study of neoadjuvant anti-PD-1 for oral cavity cancer. Time point in this sample: after neoadjuvant nivolumab, at surgical resection. Profiled with immunoSEQ multiplex PCR; TCRdb holds only in-frame clones, not every one. This sample has about 68,000 clones, with roughly 81% found just once. The sequencing here drew on PBMCs, taken after nivolumab (anti-PD-1) treatment. These receptors were collected from a person aged 35-79 years with oral cavity squamous cell carcinoma.

V and J are TRBV5-6 and TRBJ2-7; TRBD1 is a possible D gene (6 bases). V lost 4 bases and J 2 bases, leaving 13 bases between the germline ends. This CDR3 contains 14 residues. CDR1 and CDR2 from the germline V gene are SGHDT and YYEEEE. In DNA form, the CDR3 reads TGTGCCAGCAGCCCACAGGGAAACCCCTACGAGCAGTACTTC. It codes for CASSPQGNPYEQYF.

The chain recombines TRBV5-6 with TRBJ2-2, with D possibly TRBD2 on 6 matching bases. V was pared by 5 bases and J by 5 bases, with 16 bases between. CDR1 and CDR2 from the germline V gene are SGHDT and YYEEEE. The CDR3 totals 15 residues. The CDR3 loop is CASRLDWAGTGELFF. CDR3 nucleotides: TGTGCCAGCAGGCTGGACTGGGCGGGGACCGGGGAGCTGTTTTTT.

This clone appeared once. The V call is TRBV7-6, the J call TRBJ2-2, with 9 bases fitting TRBD1. The CDR3 has 16 residues. V was clipped by 5 bases and J by 1 base; unmatched bases: 5. Germline V gene sequence: CDR1 SGHVS, CDR2 FNYEAQ. The CDR3 coding sequence is TGTGCCAGCAGCGCCCCGGACAGGGGGAACACCGGGGAGCTGTTTTTT. Protein product: CASSAPDRGNTGELFF.

The V call is TRBV6-1, the J call TRBJ2-5; TRBD2 agrees at 11 bases. After removal of 3 bases from V and 1 base from J, the junction contained 4 bases not matched to a gene. The germline CDR1 and CDR2 sequences are MNHNS and SASEGT. This CDR3 region has 16 residues. The CDR3 is CASSDGLAGGQETQYF. The CDR3 DNA follows: TGTGCCAGCAGTGACGGGCTAGCGGGAGGCCAAGAGACCCAGTACTTC.

This chain connects TRBV28 to TRBJ1-2, with 7 bases lining up with TRBD1. Germline V lookup: CDR1 MDHEN, CDR2 SYDVKM. V was clipped by 2 bases and J by 3 bases; unmatched bases: 9. The CDR3 covers 16 residues. The CDR3 protein is CASSLRGAGGDYGYTF. CDR3 in DNA: TGTGCCAGCAGTTTAAGAGGTGCAGGGGGGGACTATGGCTACACCTTC.

This clone was counted between two and nine times. The genes are TRBV5-1 and TRBJ2-1, with D possibly TRBD2 on 6 matching bases. Germline CDR1 SGHRS, CDR2 YFSETQ. Trimming left V 3 bases short and J 1 base short, with 11 bases between. CDR3 length: 15 residues. Here the CDR3 DNA reads TGCGCCAGCAGCTGGGACTTAACATCCTACAATGAGCAGTTCTTC. Translating it yields CASSWDLTSYNEQFF.

The chain combines TRBV4-1 with TRBJ1-4; D is ambiguous. V lost 7 bases and J lost 0, with 18 bases in between. This CDR3 spans 17 amino acids. From germline, CDR1 is MGHRA and CDR2 YSYEKL. CDR3 sequence reads: CASTLNAQSATNEKLFF. The DNA for the CDR3 is TGCGCCAGCACCCTTAACGCTCAGTCTGCAACTAATGAAAAACTGTTTTTT.

This sequence joins TRBV28 and TRBJ2-2; a weak D match, TRBD1 (6 bases). The CDR3 has 16 residues. CDR1 is MDHEN, CDR2 SYDVKM, per germline. Trimming left V 6 bases short and J 2 bases short, with 16 bases between. The CDR3 sequence: CASSQGILINTGELFF. Written as DNA, the CDR3 is TGTGCCAGCAGCCAGGGGATACTTATTAACACCGGGGAGCTGTTTTTT.

This clone was counted between two and nine times. V is TRBV11-2 and J is TRBJ2-7; D remains ambiguous. Per germline, CDR1 SGHAT and CDR2 FQNNGV. The CDR3 has 14 amino acids. V lost 4 bases, J lost 0 bases, and 10 bases lay in between. The CDR3 region is CASSSLRASYEQYF. CDR3 nucleotide sequence: TGTGCCAGCAGCTCCCTACGGGCCTCCTACGAGCAGTACTTC.